Presented here are 30 T cell receptor beta chains from one specimen sequenced in a study of persistence of HIV-infected CD4 T cells. Lysates of CMV-infected fibroblasts at 10 ug/mL stimulated these cells. CD40L/CD69 double-negative CD45RO-high memory CD4+ T cells were collected. The antigens these receptors bind are not known. The libraries were made with immunoSEQ version 4 in survey mode. The method was immunoSEQ multiplex PCR; TCRdb's version includes in-frame clones alone and lacks a portion of them. This table has around 28,000 clones, around 82% appearing once. This specimen was CD4+ T cells sorted from PBMCs after roughly 20-hour stimulation, taken from a patient who received antiretroviral therapy. These receptors were obtained from an adult woman with HIV who was CMV-seropositive.

This chain connects TRBV5-1 to TRBJ2-3; D remains ambiguous. The CDR3 covers 12 residues. Germline CDR1 SGHRS, CDR2 YFSETQ. V shed 3 bases and J shed 6 bases, with 8 bases lying between them. CDR3 DNA sequence: TGCGCCAGCAGCTCCCTTTGGGATACGCAGTATTTT. Its protein product is CASSSLWDTQYF. The full variable domain, its missing parts supplied by reference TRBV5-1 and TRBJ2-3, is KAGVTQTPRYLIKTRGQQVTLSCSPISGHRSVSWYQQTPGQGLQFLFEYFSETQRNKGNFPGRFSGRQFSNSRSEMNVSTLELGDSALYLCASSSLWDTQYFGPGTRLTVL.

This clone is deemed medium-sized. The genes are TRBV4-2 and TRBJ1-2, with 9 bases matching TRBD1. The germline gives CDR1 LGHNA, CDR2 YNFKEQ. The CDR3 totals 14 residues. V was pared by 11 bases and J by 5 bases, with 12 bases of the junction left unmatched. The CDR3 DNA follows: TGTGCCGGGGGTCGGACAGGGGAAGGATATGGCTACACCTTC. This gives the protein CAGGRTGEGYGYTF.

The CDR3 reads CASKRDRDTGELFF. The CDR3 DNA follows: TGTGCCAGTAAAAGGGACAGGGACACCGGGGAGCTGTTTTTT. The chain recombines TRBV19 with TRBJ2-2; TRBD1 matches 9 bases. Germline trimming cut 7 bases from V and 3 bases from J; bases unmatched to any gene: 3. This CDR3 is built from 14 residues. CDR1 and CDR2 (germline): LNHDA, SQIVND (reference sequence).

This clone has only a few counts. J is TRBJ1-2 and V is TRBV7-9; 7 bases fit TRBD1. Germline V gene data show CDR1 as SEHNR and CDR2 as FQNEAQ (reference sequence). The CDR3 covers 13 residues. V lost 2 bases to trimming and J lost 5 bases; unmatched junction nucleotides: 2. The CDR3 loop is CASSLRQGYGYTF. CDR3 coding DNA: TGTGCCAGCAGCTTACGACAGGGATATGGCTACACCTTC.

The rearrangement joins TRBV7-9 to TRBJ2-3; TRBD1 might be the D (5 bases). The CDR3 has 14 amino acids. V lost 2 bases and J 4 bases, leaving 10 bases between the germline ends. Looked up from germline, CDR1 is SEHNR and CDR2 is FQNEAQ (reference sequence). The DNA for the CDR3 is TGTGCCAGCAGCTTAACAGGCCCGGCAGATACGCAGTATTTT. It translates to CASSLTGPADTQYF. The full variable domain, rest sourced from reference TRBV7-9 and TRBJ2-3, is DTGVSQNPRHKITKRGQNVTFRCDPISEHNRLYWYRQTLGQGPEFLTYFQNEAQLEKSRLLSDRFSAERPKGSFSTLEIQRTEQGDSAMYLCASSLTGPADTQYFGPGTRLTVL.

The chain uses TRBV6-5 and TRBJ2-5; 7 positions match TRBD1. The CDR3 length is 16 residues. The germline V gene encodes CDR1 MNHEY and CDR2 SVGAGI. V was clipped by 4 bases and J by 6 bases; unmatched bases: 14. The CDR3 DNA is TGTGCCAGCAGTTCCCAACCTCGACAGGGCATGAAGACCCAGTACTTC. Encoded protein: CASSSQPRQGMKTQYF.

V gene TRBV10-1 combines with J gene TRBJ1-1; 8 nucleotides match TRBD1. CDR3 length equals 13 residues. The V gene's germline CDR1 is WNHNN and CDR2 SYGVQD (reference sequence). V dropped 1 base and J dropped 11; count of bases not matched to a gene: 6. The CDR3 is CASSEFGTGGAFF. Written as DNA, the CDR3 is TGCGCCAGCAGTGAGTTCGGGACAGGTGGGGCTTTCTTT.

The J gene is TRBJ1-2, the V gene TRBV7-8; D is unresolved. The CDR3 runs 13 residues. The V end was cut by 2 bases, the J end by 5 bases, with 9 bases between. Germline V lookup: CDR1 SGHVS, CDR2 FQNEAQ. As DNA, the CDR3 is TGTGCCAGCAGCTTACTTAGCAGTTATGGCTACACCTTC. Its protein product is CASSLLSSYGYTF. Full variable domain (outside the CDR3, taken from reference TRBV7-8 and TRBJ1-2): GAGVSQSPRYKVAKRGQDVALRCDPISGHVSLFWYQQALGQGPEFLTYFQNEAQLDKSGLPSDRFFAERPEGSVSTLKIQRTQQEDSAVYLCASSLLSSYGYTFGSGTRLTVV.

This clone appeared once. The gene calls are TRBV12-5 and TRBJ1-3; unclear D gene. The ends were cut back, 6 bases at V and 9 bases at J, with 18 bases in the middle. CDR3 length: 14 residues. Germline CDR1 is LGHNT and CDR2 is FRNRAP. CDR3 sequence (DNA): TGTGCTAGTGGCCCCCCCCCAGAAGCGAGCACCATATATTTT. This translates into CASGPPPEASTIYF.

This chain links TRBV5-1 with TRBJ2-7; tentatively, D is TRBD2 (6 bases). The CDR3 sequence is 16 residues long. Trimming took off 4 bases at V and 0 bases at J, with 17 bases between the two ends. Germline-derived CDR1 and CDR2 are SGHRS and YFSETQ. CDR3 loop: CASSRGMDASSYEQYF. DNA of the CDR3: TGCGCCAGCAGCCGGGGGATGGATGCAAGCTCCTACGAGCAGTACTTC.

V and J are TRBV18 and TRBJ1-5; D ambiguous. The ends were cut back, 3 bases at V and 1 base at J, with 4 bases in the middle. Germline CDR1 is KGHSH and CDR2 is LQKENI. The CDR3 has 13 amino acids. CDR3 sequence (DNA): TGTGCCAGCTCACCCGGAAGCAATCAGCCCCAGCATTTT. As protein: CASSPGSNQPQHF.

CDR3 protein: CASSINGINEQFF. The CDR3, as DNA: TGTGCCAGTAGTATCAACGGCATCAATGAGCAGTTCTTC. The chain joins TRBV19 to TRBJ2-1; D is unclear. Trimming removed 3 bases at V and 6 bases at J, with 9 bases between. This CDR3 region has 13 residues. Germline CDR1 reads LNHDA; CDR2 reads SQIVND (reference sequence).

The chain uses TRBV5-8 and TRBJ2-3, with TRBD2 matching 12 bases. This CDR3 contains 16 residues. Germline V CDR1 and CDR2: SGHTS, YDEGEE. V dropped 3 bases and J dropped 6; count of bases not matched to a gene: 8. Here the CDR3 DNA reads TGTGCCAGCAGCTGGTTCCTAGCGGGGGGGCTGGATACGCAGTATTTT. Translation: CASSWFLAGGLDTQYF.

The V gene is TRBV6-6, the J gene TRBJ1-2; D uncertain. V was trimmed by 0 bases and J by 6 bases, leaving 8 bases between them. The CDR3 covers 13 residues. Germline assignment: CDR1 MNHNY and CDR2 SVGAGI (reference sequence). CDR3 loop: CASSYSGYNGYTF. Written as DNA, the CDR3 is TGTGCCAGCAGTTACTCAGGGTACAATGGCTACACCTTC.

This chain's CDR3 is CASSRDRAYGYTF. The CDR3 nucleotides read TGCGCCAGCAGCCGAGACAGGGCCTATGGCTACACCTTC. The chain combines TRBV4-1 with TRBJ1-2; 7 nucleotides line up with TRBD1. Germline V gene lookup returns CDR1 MGHRA and CDR2 YSYEKL. V dropped 4 bases and J dropped 4; count of bases not matched to a gene: 3. The CDR3 spans 13 residues.

The CDR3 region is CASSPDSGPGTEAFF. The CDR3 DNA reads as TGTGCCAGTAGTCCGGATTCTGGGCCGGGCACTGAAGCTTTCTTT. V usage is TRBV19 and J usage is TRBJ1-1; D is uncertain. CDR1 and CDR2 from the germline V gene are LNHDA and SQIVND (reference sequence). Trimming stripped 5 bases from V and 4 bases from J, with 17 bases between. The CDR3 spans 15 residues.

The chain uses TRBV2 and TRBJ2-7, with D perhaps TRBD2 (5 bases). With 7 bases removed from V and 4 bases from J, the gap between germline ends came to 11 bases. Germline V gene sequence: CDR1 SNHLY, CDR2 FYNNEI. The CDR3 is made up of 12 amino acids. The CDR3 here is CASTEGGYEQYF. DNA of the CDR3: TGTGCCAGCACCGAAGGAGGTTACGAGCAGTACTTC.

The V call is TRBV7-3, the J call TRBJ2-6; no clear D. The CDR3 consists of 15 residues. CDR1 and CDR2 from the germline V gene are SGHTA and FQGTGA. V was pared by 2 bases and J by 4 bases, with 9 bases between. The CDR3 region has the DNA TGTGCCAGCAGCTTAGGCCTTTCAGGGGCCAACGTCCTGACTTTC. It specifies CASSLGLSGANVLTF.

This clone was detected only a few times. J is TRBJ2-1 and V is TRBV5-1; D is undetermined. The CDR3 extends over 14 amino acids. V shed 4 bases and J shed 5 bases, with 13 bases lying between them. CDR1 is SGHRS, CDR2 YFSETQ, per germline. As DNA, the CDR3 is TGCGCCAGCAGCCCCCGACGGACGGACAATGAGCAGTTCTTC. Translating gives CASSPRRTDNEQFF.

The chain is built from TRBV2 and TRBJ1-2; TRBD1 matches 9 bases. V gave up 7 bases and J gave up 1 base; unmatched junction bases: 10. The germline gives CDR1 SNHLY, CDR2 FYNNEI. This CDR3 is built from 16 residues. Here the CDR3 DNA reads TGTGCCAGCAACAGGGGGCTCGTTGTGGATAACTATGGCTACACCTTC. It translates to CASNRGLVVDNYGYTF. Drawing the rest from reference TRBV2 and TRBJ1-2, the complete variable domain is EPEVTQTPSHQVTQMGQEVILRCVPISNHLYFYWYRQILGQKVEFLVSFYNNEISEKSEIFDDQFSVERPDGSNFTLKIRSTKLEDSAMYFCASNRGLVVDNYGYTFGSGTRLTVV.

The chain carries TRBV5-8 and TRBJ1-1, with D hard to call. With 5 bases removed from V and 1 base from J, the gap between germline ends came to 9 bases. From germline, CDR1 is SGHTS and CDR2 YDEGEE. The CDR3 is 13 residues long. The CDR3 coding sequence is TGTGCCAGCAGTCGCTGGGGGAACACTGAAGCTTTCTTT. It yields the protein CASSRWGNTEAFF.

The chain combines TRBV18 with TRBJ1-2, with a tentative D call TRBD1 (5 bases). The CDR3 has 14 amino acids. Germline values: CDR1 KGHSH, CDR2 LQKENI. The germline V and J ends were trimmed by 2 bases and 4 bases, with 11 bases remaining between them. In nucleotides, the CDR3 is TGTGCCAGCTCACCAGGCCTCCAGGGCTATGGCTACACCTTC. It yields the protein CASSPGLQGYGYTF.

This chain joins TRBV5-4 and TRBJ2-5; D gene ambiguous. In germline, CDR1 is SGHNT, CDR2 YYREEE (reference sequence). The CDR3 is 13 amino acids. The ends were cut back, 0 bases at V and 7 bases at J, with 10 bases in the middle. The CDR3 DNA sequence: TGTGCCAGCAGCTTGGATGTGTGGGGGACCCAGTACTTC. Its protein product is CASSLDVWGTQYF.

V gene TRBV12-5 combines with J gene TRBJ2-1; a possible D gene is TRBD2 (5 bases). Trimming took off 5 bases at V and 3 bases at J, with 17 bases between the two ends. The CDR3 spans 16 residues. Germline CDR1 is LGHNT and CDR2 is FRNRAP. The CDR3 sequence is CASGLTRVLLYNEQFF. The CDR3 DNA is TGTGCTAGTGGTCTGACGAGGGTCCTACTCTACAATGAGCAGTTCTTC.

CDR3 residues: CASSLDTSTGYTF. In DNA form, the CDR3 reads TGTGCCAGCAGCTTAGACACATCAACGGGCTACACCTTC. The chain recombines TRBV7-9 with TRBJ1-2; D unresolved. The CDR3 loop spans 13 amino acids. V was clipped by 1 base and J by 8 bases, with 11 bases between them. Looked up from germline, CDR1 is SEHNR and CDR2 is FQNEAQ (reference sequence).

J is TRBJ1-1 and V is TRBV3-1 (or the pseudogene TRBV3-2), with 7 bases that match TRBD1. The V gene end was trimmed by 4 bases and the J gene end by 1 base; junction bases not matched to a gene: 9. The germline CDR1 and CDR2 sequences are LGHDT and YNNKEL (reference sequence). This CDR3 has 16 amino acids. In nucleotides, the CDR3 is TGTGCCAGCAGCCCCTACGTAGGGGGCGAGAACACTGAAGCTTTCTTT. Its translation is CASSPYVGGENTEAFF.

The rearrangement links TRBV15 to TRBJ1-2, with D perhaps matching TRBD1 (5 bases). Trimming left V 1 base short and J 0 bases short, with 12 bases between. The CDR3 consists of 16 residues. CDR1 and CDR2 (germline): LNHNV, YYDKDF (reference sequence). CDR3 in amino acids: CATSRATGQANYGYTF. CDR3 DNA: TGTGCCACCAGCAGAGCGACGGGGCAGGCTAACTATGGCTACACCTTC.

The V call is TRBV10-3, the J call TRBJ1-2; 9 positions agree with TRBD1. V was pared by 4 bases and J by 6 bases, with 9 bases of the junction left unmatched. The CDR3 consists of 15 residues. Germline values: CDR1 ENHRY, CDR2 SYGVKD. The CDR3: CAISGLTGGIDGYTF. The DNA for the CDR3 is TGTGCCATCAGTGGGTTGACAGGGGGAATAGATGGCTACACCTTC.

V usage is TRBV25-1 and J usage is TRBJ2-7; D is tentatively TRBD1 or TRBD2 (5 bases each). Trimming removed 4 bases at V and 2 bases at J, with 15 bases between. The germline V gene encodes CDR1 MGHDK and CDR2 SYGVNS. This CDR3 spans 15 amino acids. DNA for the CDR3: TGTGCCAGCAGTGCATACGGGACCGTTGCCTACGAGCAGTACTTC. This translates into CASSAYGTVAYEQYF.

The gene calls are TRBV7-6 and TRBJ1-4; D unclear. Trimming left V 2 bases short and J 7 bases short, with 8 bases between. The CDR3 is made up of 13 amino acids. The germline V gene has CDR1 SGHVS and CDR2 FNYEAQ. The CDR3 DNA reads TGTGCCAGCAGCTTAAGACAAGCTGAAAAACTGTTTTTT. It codes for CASSLRQAEKLFF.